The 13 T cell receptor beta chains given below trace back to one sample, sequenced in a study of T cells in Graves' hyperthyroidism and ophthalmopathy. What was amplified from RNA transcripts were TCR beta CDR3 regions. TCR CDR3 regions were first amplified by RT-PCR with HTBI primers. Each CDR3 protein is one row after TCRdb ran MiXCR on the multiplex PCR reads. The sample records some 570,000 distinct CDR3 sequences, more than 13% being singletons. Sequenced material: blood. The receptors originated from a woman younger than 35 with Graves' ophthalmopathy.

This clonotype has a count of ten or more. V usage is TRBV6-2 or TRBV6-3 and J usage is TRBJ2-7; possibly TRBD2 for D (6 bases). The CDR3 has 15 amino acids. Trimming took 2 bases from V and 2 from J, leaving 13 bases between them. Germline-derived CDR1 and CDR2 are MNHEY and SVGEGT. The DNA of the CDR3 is TGTGCCAGCAGTTACAGGGGACTGGGGACCTACGAGCAGTACTTC. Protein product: CASSYRGLGTYEQYF.

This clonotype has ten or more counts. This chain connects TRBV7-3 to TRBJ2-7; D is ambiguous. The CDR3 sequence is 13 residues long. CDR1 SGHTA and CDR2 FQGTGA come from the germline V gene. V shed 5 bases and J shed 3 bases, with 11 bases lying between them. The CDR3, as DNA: TGTGCCAGCAGCCGGACCGACCTCTACGAGCAGTACTTC. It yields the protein CASSRTDLYEQYF.

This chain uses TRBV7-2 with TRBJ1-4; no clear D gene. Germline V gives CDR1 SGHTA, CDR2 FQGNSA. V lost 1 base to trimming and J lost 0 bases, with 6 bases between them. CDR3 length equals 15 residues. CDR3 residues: CASSLEPATNEKLFF. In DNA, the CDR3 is TGTGCCAGCAGCTTAGAACCTGCAACTAATGAAAAACTGTTTTTT.

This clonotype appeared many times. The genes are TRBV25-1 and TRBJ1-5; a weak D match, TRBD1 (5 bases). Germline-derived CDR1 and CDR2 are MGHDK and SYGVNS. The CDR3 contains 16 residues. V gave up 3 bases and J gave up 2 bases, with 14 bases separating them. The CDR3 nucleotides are TGTGCCAGCAGTGATACCAGGGAGAGGGGCAATCAGCCCCAGCATTTT. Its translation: CASSDTRERGNQPQHF.

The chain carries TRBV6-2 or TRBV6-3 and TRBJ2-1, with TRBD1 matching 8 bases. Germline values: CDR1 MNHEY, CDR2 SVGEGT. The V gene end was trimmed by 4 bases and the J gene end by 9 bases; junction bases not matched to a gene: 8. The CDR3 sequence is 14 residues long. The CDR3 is CASSSADRGGEQFF. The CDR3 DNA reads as TGTGCCAGCAGTTCCGCCGACAGGGGTGGTGAGCAGTTCTTC.

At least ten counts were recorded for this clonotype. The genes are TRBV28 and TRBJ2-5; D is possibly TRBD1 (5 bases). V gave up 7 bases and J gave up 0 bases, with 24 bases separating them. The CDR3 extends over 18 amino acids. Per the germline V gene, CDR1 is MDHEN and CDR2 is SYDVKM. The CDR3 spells CASIYRWSGGQYQETQYF. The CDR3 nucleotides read TGTGCCAGCATATACAGGTGGTCTGGCGGTCAGTACCAAGAGACCCAGTACTTC.

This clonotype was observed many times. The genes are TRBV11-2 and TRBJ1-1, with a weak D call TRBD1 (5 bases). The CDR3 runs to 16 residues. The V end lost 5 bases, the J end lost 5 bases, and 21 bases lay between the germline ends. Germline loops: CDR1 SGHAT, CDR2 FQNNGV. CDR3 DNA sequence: TGTGCCAGCAGCCCTAGCCGAAGCGGAAGGACAACTGAAGCTTTCTTT. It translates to CASSPSRSGRTTEAFF.

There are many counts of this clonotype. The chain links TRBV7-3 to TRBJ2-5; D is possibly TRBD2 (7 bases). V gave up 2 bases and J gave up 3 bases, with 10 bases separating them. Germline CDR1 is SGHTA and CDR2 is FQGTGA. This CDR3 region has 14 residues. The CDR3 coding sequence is TGTGCCAGCAGCTTAGGGGGGGCCGAAGAGACCCAGTACTTC. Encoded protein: CASSLGGAEETQYF.

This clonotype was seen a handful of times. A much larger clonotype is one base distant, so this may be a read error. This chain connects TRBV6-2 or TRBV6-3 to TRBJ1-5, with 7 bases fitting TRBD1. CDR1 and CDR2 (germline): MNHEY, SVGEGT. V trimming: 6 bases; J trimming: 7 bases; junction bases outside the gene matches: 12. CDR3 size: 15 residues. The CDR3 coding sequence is TGTGCCAGCAGCTTACAGGGGACCCCCTTCCAGCCCCAGCATTTT. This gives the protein CASSLQGTPFQPQHF.

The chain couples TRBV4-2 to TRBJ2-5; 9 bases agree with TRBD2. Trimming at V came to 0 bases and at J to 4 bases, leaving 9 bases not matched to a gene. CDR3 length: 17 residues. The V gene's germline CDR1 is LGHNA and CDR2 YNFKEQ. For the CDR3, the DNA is TGTGCCAGCAGCCAAGAGGTCCCTAGCGGGACGGGAGAGACCCAGTACTTC. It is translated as CASSQEVPSGTGETQYF.

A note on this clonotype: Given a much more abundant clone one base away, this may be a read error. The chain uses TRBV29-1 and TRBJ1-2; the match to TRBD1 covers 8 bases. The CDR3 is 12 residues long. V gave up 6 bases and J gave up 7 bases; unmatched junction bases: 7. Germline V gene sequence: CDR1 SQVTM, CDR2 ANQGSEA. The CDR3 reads CSVDGQGPGYTF. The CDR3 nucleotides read TGCAGCGTGGACGGACAGGGCCCTGGCTACACCTTC.

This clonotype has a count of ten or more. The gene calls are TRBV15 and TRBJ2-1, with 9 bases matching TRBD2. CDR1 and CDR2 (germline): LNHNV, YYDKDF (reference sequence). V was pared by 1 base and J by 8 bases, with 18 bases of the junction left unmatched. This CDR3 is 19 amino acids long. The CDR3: CATSRGPWGSGSRGDEQFF. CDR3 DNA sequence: TGTGCCACCAGCAGAGGTCCCTGGGGTAGCGGGAGCCGAGGCGATGAGCAGTTCTTC. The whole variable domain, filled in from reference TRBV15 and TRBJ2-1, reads DAMVIQNPRYQVTQFGKPVTLSCSQTLNHNVMYWYQQKSSQAPKLLFHYYDKDFNNEADTPDNFQSRRPNTSFCFLDIRSPGLGDTAMYLCATSRGPWGSGSRGDEQFFGPGTRLTVL.

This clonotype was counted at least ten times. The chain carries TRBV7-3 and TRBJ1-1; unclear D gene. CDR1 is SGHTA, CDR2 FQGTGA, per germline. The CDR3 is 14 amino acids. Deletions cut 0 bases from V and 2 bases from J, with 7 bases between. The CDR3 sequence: CASSLTGPNTEAFF. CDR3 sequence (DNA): TGTGCCAGCAGCTTAACAGGTCCAAACACTGAAGCTTTCTTT.